The 28 T cell receptor beta chains below come from one sample, sequenced in a study of blood T cell repertoires in COVID-19. Produced via immunoSEQ multiplex PCR; TCRdb's table is partial and in-frame only. The sample comprises approximately 390,000 clones, 70% to 90% of which are singletons, and about 2.3% rests with the top ten. The sequencing sample was made of peripheral blood. All receptors derive from a woman in her fifties or sixties with COVID-19, enrolled during active disease.

The chain is built from TRBV20-1 and TRBJ2-7; TRBD2 might be the D (5 bases). This CDR3 contains 11 residues. The V end lost 6 bases, the J end lost 3 bases, and 9 bases lay between the germline ends. From germline, CDR1 is DFQATT and CDR2 SNEGSKA (reference sequence). CDR3 sequence (DNA): TGCAGTGCGAAGCGGTTCTACGAGCAGTACTTC. Translated: CSAKRFYEQYF.

The chain carries TRBV19 and TRBJ1-1, with D uncertain. V lost 4 bases, J lost 0 bases, and 6 bases lay in between. CDR1 is LNHDA, CDR2 SQIVND, per germline (reference sequence). CDR3 length equals 13 residues. CDR3 in amino acids: CASSSTVNTEAFF. The CDR3 coding sequence is TGTGCCAGTAGTAGTACAGTGAACACTGAAGCTTTCTTT.

This rearrangement joins TRBV25-1 to TRBJ1-4; 10 bases line up with TRBD1. With 8 bases clipped from V and 5 bases from J, the junction kept 2 bases outside the gene matches. This CDR3 has 13 amino acids. The germline CDR1 and CDR2 sequences are MGHDK and SYGVNS. DNA of the CDR3: TGTGCCAGCCGGGGACAGGGGAATGAAAAACTGTTTTTT. Amino acids: CASRGQGNEKLFF. The full variable domain, in which reference TRBV25-1 and TRBJ1-4 provide the parts outside the CDR3, is EADIYQTPRYLVIGTGKKITLECSQTMGHDKMYWYQQDPGMELHLIHYSYGVNSTEKGDLSSESTVSRIRTEHFPLTLESARPSHTSQYLCASRGQGNEKLFFGSGTQLSVL.

The gene calls are TRBV7-9 and TRBJ1-1; TRBD1 aligns across 7 bases. Unmatched junction bases numbered 7, after V lost 4 bases and J lost 5 bases. Germline CDR1 SEHNR, CDR2 FQNEAQ (reference sequence). CDR3 length: 14 amino acids. The CDR3 sequence is CASSSTGLGTEAFF. The DNA for the CDR3 is TGTGCCAGCAGCTCGACAGGGTTGGGGACTGAAGCTTTCTTT.

This clone was picked up a small number of times. V and J are TRBV19 and TRBJ1-1; 8 nucleotides align to TRBD1. The CDR3 has 15 amino acids. V gave up 5 bases and J gave up 0 bases; unmatched junction bases: 5. Germline values: CDR1 LNHDA, CDR2 SQIVND (reference sequence). CDR3 nucleotides: TGTGCCAGTAGTTACAGGGGGTATCTGAACACTGAAGCTTTCTTT. Its translation: CASSYRGYLNTEAFF.

In DNA, the CDR3 is TGCGCCAGCAGCCAAGGTAGTTCGGGTAATCAGCCCCAGCATTTT. Its protein product is CASSQGSSGNQPQHF. The V and J genes are TRBV4-1 and TRBJ1-5; no firm D call. CDR3 length: 15 residues. Germline values: CDR1 MGHRA, CDR2 YSYEKL. V was shortened by 1 base and J by 4 bases, with 11 bases between the two germline ends.

This sequence joins TRBV5-1 and TRBJ2-2; 13 positions match TRBD2. J was trimmed by 7 bases and V by 4 bases; bases with no gene match: 7. The CDR3 contains 16 residues. Germline V gives CDR1 SGHRS, CDR2 YFSETQ. DNA of the CDR3: TGCGCCAGCAGCCCACGGACTAGCGGGGGTAACGGGGAGCTGTTTTTT. Protein product: CASSPRTSGGNGELFF.

The chain uses TRBV5-1 and TRBJ2-5; TRBD2 is a possible D gene (6 bases). Germline lookup yields CDR1 SGHRS and CDR2 YFSETQ. V lost 4 bases and J 1 base, leaving 17 bases between the germline ends. The CDR3 spans 16 residues. CDR3 protein: CASSLGPDGGQETQYF. In nucleotides, the CDR3 is TGCGCCAGCAGCCTGGGTCCGGACGGGGGCCAAGAGACCCAGTACTTC.

V gene TRBV2 combines with J gene TRBJ1-1; D is uncertain. CDR3 length: 14 amino acids. Trimming shortened V by 1 base and J by 10 bases, and 16 bases separated the two germline ends. From germline, CDR1 is SNHLY and CDR2 FYNNEI. The CDR3: CASSEVWRMDGAFF. For the CDR3, the DNA is TGTGCCAGCAGTGAAGTATGGAGAATGGATGGAGCTTTCTTT.

V is TRBV5-4 and J is TRBJ2-5, with D perhaps matching TRBD1 (5 bases). V lost 3 bases and J lost 11, with 23 bases in between. The germline V gene encodes CDR1 SGHNT and CDR2 YYREEE (reference sequence). CDR3 length equals 15 residues. CDR3 sequence reads: CASSSQVISSSSQYF. The CDR3, as DNA: TGTGCCAGCAGCTCACAGGTGATCTCGTCGAGTTCTCAGTACTTC.

The chain employs TRBV9 and TRBJ2-1, with D perhaps matching TRBD2 (5 bases). Germline-derived CDR1 and CDR2 are SGDLS and YYNGEE. The CDR3 runs to 12 residues. V lost 3 bases and J lost 8, with 9 bases in between. In DNA, the CDR3 is TGTGCCAGCAGCGCCTACGGGGATGAGCAGTTCTTC. The encoded protein is CASSAYGDEQFF.

This clone was picked up one time. The chain is built from TRBV5-1 and TRBJ1-1; 11 nucleotides agree with TRBD1. Germline loops: CDR1 SGHRS, CDR2 YFSETQ. The CDR3 spans 15 residues. The ends lost 4 bases at V and 5 bases at J; junction bases unmatched: 7. This CDR3 reads CASSADRGLQTEAFF. The CDR3 DNA reads as TGCGCCAGCAGCGCGGACAGGGGGCTTCAAACTGAAGCTTTCTTT.

The chain couples TRBV2 to TRBJ1-5, with D uncertain. This CDR3 is built from 11 residues. The V gene's germline CDR1 is SNHLY and CDR2 FYNNEI. The ends were cut back, 4 bases at V and 10 bases at J, with 8 bases in the middle. CDR3 region: CASSGPGPQHF. CDR3 DNA: TGTGCCAGCAGTGGGCCGGGTCCCCAGCATTTT.

The rearrangement joins TRBV19 to TRBJ2-6; D perhaps matches TRBD1 (6 bases). Germline V CDR1 and CDR2: LNHDA, SQIVND (reference sequence). Trimming left V 8 bases short and J 0 bases short, with 17 bases between. The length of the CDR3 is 17 residues. Here the CDR3 DNA reads TGTGCCAGTTCTAAAACAGGGCCCCTCTCTGGGGCCAACGTCCTGACTTTC. Amino acids: CASSKTGPLSGANVLTF.

CDR3 loop: CASSLMSSGGQETQYF. The CDR3 nucleotides read TGTGCCAGCAGCTTAATGTCCAGCGGGGGGCAAGAGACCCAGTACTTC. The gene calls are TRBV7-3 and TRBJ2-5, with 9 bases aligning to TRBD2. Germline trimming cut 1 base from V and 2 bases from J; bases unmatched to any gene: 5. The CDR3 is 16 residues long. The V gene's germline CDR1 is SGHTA and CDR2 FQGTGA. The full variable domain, in which reference TRBV7-3 and TRBJ2-5 provide the parts outside the CDR3, is GAGVSQTPSNKVTEKGKYVELRCDPISGHTALYWYRQSLGQGPEFLIYFQGTGAADDSGLPNDRFFAVRPEGSVSTLKIQRTERGDSAVYLCASSLMSSGGQETQYFGPGTRLLVL.

The V gene is TRBV6-5, the J gene TRBJ2-5; the match to TRBD2 covers 7 bases. J gave up 3 bases and V 7 bases, and 8 bases lay outside the gene matches. The CDR3 covers 14 residues. The germline CDR1 and CDR2 sequences are MNHEY and SVGAGI. The CDR3 DNA reads as TGTGCCAGCAAGGGTTGGGGGAGGGAAGAGACCCAGTACTTC. It encodes CASKGWGREETQYF.

This sequence joins TRBV5-1 and TRBJ2-1; 7 bases align to TRBD2. Germline V lookup: CDR1 SGHRS, CDR2 YFSETQ. The CDR3 contains 16 residues. Trimming took 3 bases from V and 3 from J; bases not matched to a gene: 9. This CDR3 reads CASSYSGTTLYNEQFF. As DNA, the CDR3 is TGCGCCAGCAGCTACTCCGGGACTACCCTCTACAATGAGCAGTTCTTC.

This rearrangement joins TRBV5-4 to TRBJ1-2; 9 positions match TRBD1. V dropped 3 bases and J dropped 10; count of bases not matched to a gene: 7. This CDR3 spans 13 amino acids. In germline, CDR1 is SGHNT, CDR2 YYREEE (reference sequence). DNA for the CDR3: TGTGCCAGCAGCTCAGCACAGGGGGCGGACTACACCTTC. This encodes CASSSAQGADYTF.

The chain joins TRBV5-1 to TRBJ1-5; D not certain. The CDR3 length is 13 residues. Germline values: CDR1 SGHRS, CDR2 YFSETQ. Trimming stripped 5 bases from V and 0 bases from J, with 6 bases between. The chain's CDR3 is CASRETSNQPQHF. In DNA form, the CDR3 reads TGCGCCAGCAGGGAGACTAGCAATCAGCCCCAGCATTTT.

This chain links TRBV18 with TRBJ1-2; D not certain. CDR1 is KGHSH and CDR2 is LQKENI in the germline V gene. The CDR3 consists of 13 residues. Trimming cost V 3 bases and J 4 bases, with 9 bases left between them. CDR3 sequence: CASSPVEGYGYTF. The CDR3 nucleotides are TGTGCCAGCTCACCGGTTGAGGGCTATGGCTACACCTTC.

The genes are TRBV28 and TRBJ1-5, with D perhaps TRBD1 (6 bases). This CDR3 spans 16 amino acids. Germline loops: CDR1 MDHEN, CDR2 SYDVKM. The V and J ends lost 5 bases and 2 bases respectively, with 16 bases between them. The CDR3 nucleotides read TGTGCCAGCAGTCATATAAAGGGGGTTGGCAATCAGCCCCAGCATTTT. Encoded protein: CASSHIKGVGNQPQHF.

The genes are TRBV5-1 and TRBJ2-5; maybe TRBD1 (5 bases). V was trimmed by 4 bases and J by 5 bases, leaving 12 bases between them. The CDR3 has 13 amino acids. The germline V gene encodes CDR1 SGHRS and CDR2 YFSETQ. The CDR3 region has the DNA TGCGCCAGCAGCGTGACAGTTCTGGAGACCCAGTACTTC. It translates to CASSVTVLETQYF.

This rearrangement joins TRBV7-9 to TRBJ2-5; possible D gene TRBD1, 6 bases. The CDR3 extends over 16 amino acids. The V end lost 5 bases, the J end lost 5 bases, and 21 bases lay between the germline ends. Germline CDR1 SEHNR, CDR2 FQNEAQ (reference sequence). For the CDR3, the DNA is TGTGCCAGCAGCCCTGCCTTGGACAGAAGTGCGGAGACCCAGTACTTC. Translating gives CASSPALDRSAETQYF.

This chain uses TRBV3-1 (or the pseudogene TRBV3-2) with TRBJ2-7, with TRBD2 identical over 9 bases. The CDR3 is made up of 12 amino acids. In germline, CDR1 is LGHDT, CDR2 YNNKEL (reference sequence). V lost 4 bases to trimming and J lost 12 bases; unmatched junction nucleotides: 7. The CDR3 region is CASSLTSGARYF. The CDR3 nucleotides are TGTGCCAGCAGCCTGACTAGCGGCGCCCGGTACTTC.

CDR3 sequence reads: CASSPSGQGYNEQFF. CDR3 DNA: TGCGCCAGCAGCCCGTCGGGACAGGGTTACAATGAGCAGTTCTTC. The chain combines TRBV4-1 with TRBJ2-1; 9 bases match TRBD1. The CDR3 has 15 residues. Germline V gene data show CDR1 as MGHRA and CDR2 as YSYEKL. J lost 4 bases, V lost 4 bases, and 5 bases had no gene match.

The genes are TRBV29-1 and TRBJ1-1; D not resolved. The CDR3 covers 13 residues. V lost 7 bases, J lost 0 bases, and 12 bases lay in between. Germline CDR1 and CDR2: SQVTM and ANQGSEA. CDR3: CSGKEDLNTEAFF. The CDR3 coding sequence is TGCAGCGGAAAAGAAGACTTGAACACTGAAGCTTTCTTT. The full variable domain, in which reference TRBV29-1 and TRBJ1-1 provide the parts outside the CDR3, is SAVISQKPSRDICQRGTSLTIQCQVDSQVTMMFWYRQQPGQSLTLIATANQGSEATYESGFVIDKFPISRPNLTFSTLTVSNMSPEDSSIYLCSGKEDLNTEAFFGQGTRLTVV.

The chain carries TRBV18 and TRBJ1-4, with D possibly matching TRBD1 (5 bases). V was shortened by 3 bases and J by 6 bases, with 20 bases between the two germline ends. The CDR3 has 17 residues. Germline V CDR1 and CDR2: KGHSH, LQKENI. CDR3 residues: CASSPSQRPRQYEKLFF. DNA for the CDR3: TGTGCCAGCTCACCCTCTCAACGACCTCGACAGTATGAAAAACTGTTTTTT.

V usage is TRBV19 and J usage is TRBJ2-4, with unresolved D. Trimming took 2 bases from V and 3 from J, leaving 14 bases between them. The germline V gene encodes CDR1 LNHDA and CDR2 SQIVND (reference sequence). CDR3 size: 16 residues. CDR3 sequence: CASSILGQFGKNIQYF. The CDR3 nucleotides read TGTGCCAGTAGTATATTGGGCCAATTCGGCAAAAACATTCAGTACTTC.